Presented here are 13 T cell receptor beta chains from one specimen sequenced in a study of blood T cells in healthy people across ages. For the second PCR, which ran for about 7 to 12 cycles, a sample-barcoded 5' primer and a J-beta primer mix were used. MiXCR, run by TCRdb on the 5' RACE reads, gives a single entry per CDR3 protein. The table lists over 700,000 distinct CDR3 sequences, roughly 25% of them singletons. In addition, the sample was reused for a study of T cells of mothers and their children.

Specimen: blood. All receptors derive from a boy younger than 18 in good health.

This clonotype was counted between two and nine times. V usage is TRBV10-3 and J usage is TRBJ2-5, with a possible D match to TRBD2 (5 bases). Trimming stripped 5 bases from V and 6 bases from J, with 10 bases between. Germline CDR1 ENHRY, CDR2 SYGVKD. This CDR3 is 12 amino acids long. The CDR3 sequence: CAISLDSQTQYF. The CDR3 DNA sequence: TGTGCCATCAGTCTGGACTCCCAGACCCAGTACTTC.

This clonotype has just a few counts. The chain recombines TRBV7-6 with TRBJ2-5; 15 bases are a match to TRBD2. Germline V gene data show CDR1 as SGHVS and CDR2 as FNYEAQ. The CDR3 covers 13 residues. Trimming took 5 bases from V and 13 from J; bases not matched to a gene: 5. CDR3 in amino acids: CASSRGLAGGWYF. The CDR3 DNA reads TGTGCCAGCAGCCGGGGACTAGCGGGGGGATGGTACTTC.

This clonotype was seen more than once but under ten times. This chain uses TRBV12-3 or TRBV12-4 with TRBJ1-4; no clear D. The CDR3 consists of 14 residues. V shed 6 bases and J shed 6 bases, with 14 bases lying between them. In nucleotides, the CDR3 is TGTGCCAGCAGCCGCCTCCCCTCCTATGAAAAACTGTTTTTT. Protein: CASSRLPSYEKLFF.

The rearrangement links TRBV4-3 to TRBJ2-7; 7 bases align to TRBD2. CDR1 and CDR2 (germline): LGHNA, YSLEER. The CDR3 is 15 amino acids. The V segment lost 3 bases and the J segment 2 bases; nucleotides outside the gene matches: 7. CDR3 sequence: CASSQAGESAYEQYF. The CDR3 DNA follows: TGCGCCAGCAGCCAGGCGGGGGAGTCCGCCTACGAGCAGTACTTC.

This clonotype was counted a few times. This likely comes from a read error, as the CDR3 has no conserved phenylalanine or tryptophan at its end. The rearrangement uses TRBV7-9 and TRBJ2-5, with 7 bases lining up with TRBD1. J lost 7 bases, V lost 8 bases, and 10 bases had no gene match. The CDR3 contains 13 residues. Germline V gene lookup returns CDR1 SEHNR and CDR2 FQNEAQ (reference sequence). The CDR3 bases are TGTGCCAGCGGAGCAGGGGGAAGGGGGACCCAGTACCTC. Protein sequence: CASGAGGRGTQYL.

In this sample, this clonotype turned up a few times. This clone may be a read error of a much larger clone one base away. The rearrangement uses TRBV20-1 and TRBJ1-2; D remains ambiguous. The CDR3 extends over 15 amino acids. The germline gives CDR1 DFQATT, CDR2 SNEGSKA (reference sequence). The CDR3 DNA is TGCAGTGCTAGAGATTTGAGGTGGTCGAACTATGGCTGCACCTTC. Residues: CSARDLRWSNYGCTF.

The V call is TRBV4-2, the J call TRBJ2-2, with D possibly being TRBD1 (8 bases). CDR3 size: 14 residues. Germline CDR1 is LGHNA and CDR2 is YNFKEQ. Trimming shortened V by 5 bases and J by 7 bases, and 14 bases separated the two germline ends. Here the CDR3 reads CASSYYRGGGELFF. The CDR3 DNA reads TGTGCCAGCAGCTATTACAGGGGGGGCGGGGAGCTGTTTTTT.

The CDR3 loop reads CSASLAGLLETQYF. In DNA form, the CDR3 reads TGCAGTGCTAGTTTAGCGGGACTACTAGAGACCCAGTACTTC. This chain uses TRBV20-1 with TRBJ2-5; 8 bases fit TRBD2. This CDR3 has 14 amino acids. Germline V gene lookup returns CDR1 DFQATT and CDR2 SNEGSKA (reference sequence). V shed 3 bases and J 4 bases; nucleotides not matched to a gene: 7.

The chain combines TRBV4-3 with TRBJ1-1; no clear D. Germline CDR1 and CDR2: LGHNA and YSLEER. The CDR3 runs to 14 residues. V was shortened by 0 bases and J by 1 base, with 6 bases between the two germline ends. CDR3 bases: TGCGCCAGCAGCCAAGAACGGGAGAACACTGAAGCTTTCTTT. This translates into CASSQERENTEAFF.

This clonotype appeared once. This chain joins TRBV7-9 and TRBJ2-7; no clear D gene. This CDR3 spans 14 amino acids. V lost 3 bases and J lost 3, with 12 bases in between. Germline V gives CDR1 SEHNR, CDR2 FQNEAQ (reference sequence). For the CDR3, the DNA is TGTGCCAGCAGCTTTAGTAACGGTCTCTACGAGCAGTACTTC. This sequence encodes CASSFSNGLYEQYF. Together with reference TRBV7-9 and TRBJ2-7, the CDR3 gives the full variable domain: DTGVSQNPRHKITKRGQNVTFRCDPISEHNRLYWYRQTLGQGPEFLTYFQNEAQLEKSRLLSDRFSAERPKGSFSTLEIQRTEQGDSAMYLCASSFSNGLYEQYFGPGTRLTVT.

CDR3 loop: CSARGRRTELSRTNEKLFF. The CDR3 DNA is TGCAGTGCTAGAGGGAGAAGGACAGAACTGAGCAGGACTAATGAAAAACTGTTTTTT. The chain links TRBV20-1 to TRBJ1-4, with D possibly TRBD1 on 6 matching bases. CDR1 and CDR2 from the germline V gene are DFQATT and SNEGSKA (reference sequence). V was pared by 1 base and J by 2 bases, with 23 bases between. This CDR3 is 19 amino acids long.

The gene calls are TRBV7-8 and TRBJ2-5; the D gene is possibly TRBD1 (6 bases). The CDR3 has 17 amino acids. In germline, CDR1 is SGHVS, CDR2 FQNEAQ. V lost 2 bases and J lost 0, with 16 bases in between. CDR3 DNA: TGTGCCAGCAGCTTAAGAGGGGCAGGGGCCCACCAAGAGACCCAGTACTTC. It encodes CASSLRGAGAHQETQYF.

The CDR3 here is CASSQDSTGTFNEKLFF. CDR3 sequence (DNA): TGCGCCAGCAGCCAGGACTCAACAGGGACCTTCAATGAAAAACTGTTTTTT. The rearrangement uses TRBV4-3 and TRBJ1-4; maybe TRBD1 (6 bases). Germline V lookup: CDR1 LGHNA, CDR2 YSLEER. V dropped 3 bases and J dropped 5 bases, with 19 bases sitting between them. This CDR3 comprises 17 residues.